The 30 T cell receptor beta chains listed next were all sequenced from one sample in a study of blood T cell repertoires in COVID-19. Repertoires were generated with immunoSEQ multiplex PCR, while TCRdb's copy carries only in-frame clones and drops some. The sample records about 310,000 clones, approximately 88% being singletons. Sample: PBMCs or T cells enriched from blood (not recorded which). These receptors originate from a woman aged 18 to 35 who had recovered from COVID-19.

The chain has TRBV28 and TRBJ1-1, with 9 nucleotides matching TRBD1. This CDR3 contains 15 residues. J lost 4 bases, V lost 3 bases, and 6 bases had no gene match. Germline CDR1 and CDR2: MDHEN and SYDVKM. As DNA, the CDR3 is TGTGCCAGCAGTTTTCTGACAGGGGGAGGCACTGAAGCTTTCTTT. Residues: CASSFLTGGGTEAFF.

This clone has a single count. The gene calls are TRBV3-1 (or the pseudogene TRBV3-2) and TRBJ1-1; a possible D gene is TRBD1 (6 bases). The CDR3 totals 18 residues. The germline CDR1 and CDR2 sequences are LGHDT and YNNKEL (reference sequence). Between the trimmed V and J ends, which lost 1 base and 2 bases, there was a span of 20 bases. This chain's CDR3 is CASSQVQTGRVNNTEAFF. Here the CDR3 DNA reads TGTGCCAGCAGCCAAGTGCAGACAGGCCGGGTTAATAACACTGAAGCTTTCTTT.

V gene TRBV9 combines with J gene TRBJ2-7; 10 positions match TRBD2. The germline V gene encodes CDR1 SGDLS and CDR2 YYNGEE. With 3 bases clipped from V and 6 bases from J, the junction kept 6 bases outside the gene matches. CDR3 length: 14 residues. CDR3 nucleotides: TGTGCCAGCAGCGGACGACTAGCGGGTAGCGAGCAGTACTTC. This translates into CASSGRLAGSEQYF.

The chain recombines TRBV11-2 with TRBJ2-7; the D gene is possibly TRBD1 (6 bases). This CDR3 region has 14 residues. In germline, CDR1 is SGHAT, CDR2 FQNNGV. Trimming left V 0 bases short and J 1 base short, with 7 bases between. DNA for the CDR3: TGTGCCAGCAGCTTAGAGCAGGGGTCCTACGAGCAGTACTTC. It yields the protein CASSLEQGSYEQYF.

The V and J genes are TRBV14 and TRBJ1-1; perhaps TRBD1 as D (6 bases). Deletions cut 0 bases from V and 1 base from J, with 15 bases between. From germline, CDR1 is SGHDN and CDR2 FVKESK. CDR3 length: 17 amino acids. The CDR3 DNA follows: TGTGCCAGCAGCCAAGATTTCGGGGGGCCCACGAACACTGAAGCTTTCTTT. As protein: CASSQDFGGPTNTEAFF.

This clone was seen once. The J gene is TRBJ2-7, the V gene TRBV5-1; D may be TRBD1 (5 bases). Germline CDR1 SGHRS, CDR2 YFSETQ. This CDR3 is built from 13 residues. Trimming took 0 bases from V and 3 from J, leaving 7 bases between them. This CDR3 reads CASSLGQYYEQYF. The CDR3 coding sequence is TGCGCCAGCAGCTTGGGACAGTACTACGAGCAGTACTTC.

This clone showed up just a few times. The V call is TRBV28, the J call TRBJ2-3, with 8 bases identical to TRBD2. Germline trimming cut 3 bases from V and 3 bases from J; bases unmatched to any gene: 2. Germline V gives CDR1 MDHEN, CDR2 SYDVKM. CDR3 length: 14 amino acids. The CDR3 DNA reads as TGTGCCAGCAGTTTGGGACTAGGAACAGATACGCAGTATTTT. Residues: CASSLGLGTDTQYF.

V and J are TRBV4-1 and TRBJ1-1; 9 nucleotides match TRBD1. Trimming at V came to 4 bases and at J to 0 bases, leaving 3 bases not matched to a gene. From germline, CDR1 is MGHRA and CDR2 YSYEKL. CDR3 size: 15 residues. CDR3 sequence (DNA): TGCGCCAGCAGCCCGACAGGGGGGCTGAACACTGAAGCTTTCTTT. Translation gives CASSPTGGLNTEAFF.

This clone is a singleton in its sample. DNA for the CDR3: TGTGCCAGCAGCCTAACCGGGACAGAATATGAAAAACTGTTTTTT. This sequence encodes CASSLTGTEYEKLFF. The J gene is TRBJ1-4, the V gene TRBV3-1 (or the pseudogene TRBV3-2); 7 bases are shared with TRBD1. The germline gives CDR1 LGHDT, CDR2 YNNKEL (reference sequence). V lost 4 bases, J lost 6 bases, and 8 bases stayed unmatched. There are 15 residues in the CDR3.

This clone came up a few times. CDR3 sequence (DNA): TGTGCCAGCAGCTTAGTCCCCCGTGAAGCTTTCTTT. It codes for CASSLVPREAFF. The gene calls are TRBV7-9 and TRBJ1-1; D gene uncertain. Trimming cost V 1 base and J 7 bases, with 7 bases left between them. Germline V gene data show CDR1 as SEHNR and CDR2 as FQNEAQ (reference sequence). There are 12 residues in the CDR3.

The chain uses TRBV1 and TRBJ2-7; TRBD2, the table's D call, lacks a check against the DNA. TRBV1 is annotated as a pseudogene. The CDR3 runs to 16 residues. Written as DNA, the CDR3 is TGCACCAGCAGCCAAGTGAGGACTAGCGGGTTCTACGAGCAGTACTTC. As protein: CTSSQVRTSGFYEQYF.

V is TRBV28 and J is TRBJ1-1; a weak D match, TRBD1 (5 bases). V lost 4 bases to trimming and J lost 1 base, with 13 bases between them. The CDR3 totals 15 residues. Germline CDR1 is MDHEN and CDR2 is SYDVKM. CDR3 nucleotide sequence: TGTGCCAGCAGTTCCCCGGACACCGGGAACACTGAAGCTTTCTTT. Residues: CASSSPDTGNTEAFF.

The genes are TRBV28 and TRBJ2-2, with 11 nucleotides matching TRBD1. CDR3 length: 14 amino acids. The ends lost 11 bases at V and 5 bases at J; junction bases unmatched: 7. Germline V CDR1 and CDR2: MDHEN, SYDVKM. The CDR3 reads CAGGQGAGTGELFF. The CDR3 coding sequence is TGTGCCGGCGGACAGGGGGCTGGGACCGGGGAGCTGTTTTTT.

Only one count was recorded for this clone. The CDR3 nucleotides are TGTGCCAGCAGTGTACAAGGGGTTTCACCCCTCCACTTT. This gives the protein CASSVQGVSPLHF. This chain joins TRBV28 and TRBJ1-6; a possible D gene is TRBD1 (5 bases). V lost 5 bases, J lost 9 bases, and 11 bases lay in between. The germline gives CDR1 MDHEN, CDR2 SYDVKM. CDR3 size: 13 residues.

The chain uses TRBV5-1 and TRBJ1-4; D call uncertain. The ends were cut back, 8 bases at V and 0 bases at J, with 11 bases in the middle. Germline CDR1 is SGHRS and CDR2 is YFSETQ. The CDR3 spans 14 residues. CDR3: CASQEVPTNEKLFF. CDR3 nucleotides: TGCGCCAGTCAGGAGGTCCCAACTAATGAAAAACTGTTTTTT.

The chain combines TRBV4-2 with TRBJ1-1; 7 nucleotides match TRBD1. Germline CDR1 reads LGHNA; CDR2 reads YNFKEQ. CDR3 length: 15 residues. The V gene end was trimmed by 6 bases and the J gene end by 1 base; junction bases not matched to a gene: 8. The CDR3 is CASSPRGQENTEAFF. The CDR3 nucleotides are TGTGCCAGCAGTCCGAGGGGGCAGGAGAACACTGAAGCTTTCTTT.

V and J are TRBV4-3 and TRBJ2-1; tentatively, D is TRBD1 (5 bases). CDR3 size: 12 residues. Germline values: CDR1 LGHNA, CDR2 YSLEER. Trimming removed 2 bases at V and 8 bases at J, with 7 bases between. The CDR3 region is CASSQLGDEQFF. The CDR3, as DNA: TGCGCCAGCAGCCAATTAGGGGATGAGCAGTTCTTC.

The chain joins TRBV12-3 or TRBV12-4 to TRBJ1-1; D is uncertain. Between the trimmed V and J ends, which lost 6 bases and 0 bases, there was a span of 8 bases. The CDR3 consists of 13 residues. CDR3 nucleotides: TGTGCCAGCAGCCGTTACATGAACACTGAAGCTTTCTTT. Translating gives CASSRYMNTEAFF.

This clone was observed a few times. The V call is TRBV9, the J call TRBJ2-5, with D perhaps TRBD2 (5 bases). V lost 3 bases, J lost 5 bases, and 14 bases lay in between. The CDR3 length is 14 residues. Germline V CDR1 and CDR2: SGDLS, YYNGEE. The CDR3 loop is CASSASLVSETQYF. CDR3 nucleotide sequence: TGTGCCAGCAGCGCATCACTAGTGTCGGAGACCCAGTACTTC.

The rearrangement joins TRBV11-2 to TRBJ1-1; D gene uncertain. CDR1 and CDR2 (germline): SGHAT, FQNNGV. The CDR3 consists of 13 residues. Trimming took off 5 bases at V and 4 bases at J, with 11 bases between the two ends. The CDR3 DNA reads as TGTGCCAGCAGCCCACAACGTACCACTGAAGCTTTCTTT. It yields the protein CASSPQRTTEAFF.

The chain combines TRBV3-1 (or the pseudogene TRBV3-2) with TRBJ1-1; TRBD1 aligns across 9 bases. V lost 4 bases and J lost 10; bases outside the gene matches: 10. This CDR3 comprises 14 residues. Looked up from germline, CDR1 is LGHDT and CDR2 is YNNKEL (reference sequence). The CDR3, as DNA: TGTGCCAGCAGCCCCCGAGACAGGGGGGTTGGAGCTTTCTTT. It is translated as CASSPRDRGVGAFF.

The chain employs TRBV4-2 and TRBJ2-2; 10 bases are shared with TRBD1. V shed 6 bases, J shed 4 bases, and the junction held 5 bases outside the gene matches. The CDR3 contains 15 residues. Germline V CDR1 and CDR2: LGHNA, YNFKEQ. This chain's CDR3 is CASRRDRGPTGELFF. The CDR3 DNA follows: TGTGCCAGCAGACGGGACAGGGGCCCCACCGGGGAGCTGTTTTTT.

This chain uses TRBV2 with TRBJ2-6, with 9 bases identical to TRBD1. CDR3 length: 17 amino acids. The trim removed 9 bases at V and 2 bases at J, leaving 11 bases unmatched. Per germline, CDR1 SNHLY and CDR2 FYNNEI. CDR3 in amino acids: CARATTGGRTGANVLTF. CDR3 nucleotides: TGTGCCAGGGCCACTACAGGGGGCCGGACTGGGGCCAACGTCCTGACTTTC.

The rearrangement uses TRBV6-4 and TRBJ1-1, with D perhaps TRBD1 (6 bases). This CDR3 region has 15 residues. V lost 8 bases to trimming and J lost 7 bases, with 23 bases between them. Per the germline V gene, CDR1 is MRHNA and CDR2 is SNTAGT. The CDR3 coding sequence is TGTGCCAGCCAAGGGCAGGGGAAGTGTTGCCATGAAGCTTTCTTT. Its translation is CASQGQGKCCHEAFF.

The chain uses TRBV12-3 or TRBV12-4 and TRBJ1-2, with D uncertain. The CDR3 spans 12 residues. Trimming removed 3 bases from V and 3 bases from J, with 5 bases in between. The CDR3, as DNA: TGTGCCAGCAGTTTGGAGGACTATGGCTACACCTTC. Its translation: CASSLEDYGYTF.

The chain couples TRBV5-1 to TRBJ1-6, with D perhaps TRBD1 (6 bases). Germline loops: CDR1 SGHRS, CDR2 YFSETQ. This CDR3 contains 17 residues. V lost 0 bases to trimming and J lost 9 bases, with 19 bases between them. CDR3 protein: CASSLANIAGGSSPLHF. The DNA of the CDR3 is TGCGCCAGCAGCTTGGCCAACATTGCGGGGGGCAGTTCACCCCTCCACTTT.

The chain uses TRBV7-3 and TRBJ2-7; 7 nucleotides line up with TRBD2. Unmatched junction bases numbered 19, after V lost 8 bases and J lost 6 bases. The CDR3 length is 16 residues. Germline CDR1 and CDR2: SGHTA and FQGTGA. The CDR3 spells CASGMGGVQGSGEQYF. The CDR3 DNA reads as TGTGCCAGCGGAATGGGAGGGGTTCAAGGATCGGGCGAGCAGTACTTC.

The chain carries TRBV9 and TRBJ2-5; maybe TRBD2 (5 bases). Germline loops: CDR1 SGDLS, CDR2 YYNGEE. This CDR3 comprises 14 residues. The V end lost 0 bases, the J end lost 5 bases, and 11 bases lay between the germline ends. Here the CDR3 reads CASSVEASKETQYF. CDR3 DNA sequence: TGTGCCAGCAGCGTAGAAGCTAGCAAGGAGACCCAGTACTTC. The complete variable domain, with remaining parts taken from reference TRBV9 and TRBJ2-5, reads DSGVTQTPKHLITATGQRVTLRCSPRSGDLSVYWYQQSLDQGLQFLIQYYNGEERAKGNILERFSAQQFPDLHSELNLSSLELGDSALYFCASSVEASKETQYFGPGTRLLVL.

V gene TRBV5-6 combines with J gene TRBJ2-5; D possibly corresponds to TRBD2 (6 bases). V lost 0 bases and J 0 bases, leaving 12 bases between the germline ends. The CDR3 length is 16 residues. CDR1 is SGHDT, CDR2 YYEEEE, per germline. CDR3 DNA: TGTGCCAGCAGCTTGGGATTTGGGGGGAACCAAGAGACCCAGTACTTC. It is translated as CASSLGFGGNQETQYF. Supplemented by reference TRBV5-6 and TRBJ2-5, the full variable domain reads DAGVTQSPTHLIKTRGQQVTLRCSPKSGHDTVSWYQQALGQGPQFIFQYYEEEERQRGNFPDRFSGHQFPNYSSELNVNALLLGDSALYLCASSLGFGGNQETQYFGPGTRLLVL.

This clone was observed many times. V gene TRBV27 combines with J gene TRBJ1-1, with D possibly TRBD1 on 5 matching bases. The ends were cut back, 5 bases at V and 1 base at J, with 14 bases in the middle. The CDR3 spans 15 residues. Germline CDR1 reads MNHEY; CDR2 reads SMNVEV (reference sequence). CDR3 sequence (DNA): TGTGCCAGCAGTCAGGACACTCTTCCGAACACTGAAGCTTTCTTT. Protein sequence: CASSQDTLPNTEAFF.